This T cell receptor beta chain comes out of a study of OX40 agonist ivuxolimab in advanced cancers. Sequencing was performed with immunoSEQ multiplex PCR; in TCRdb, only in-frame clones are kept and a portion is missing. The repertoire holds around 49,000 clones, with over 75% as singletons. The CDR3 consists of 14 residues. Germline values: CDR1 SGHVS, CDR2 FQNEAQ. V gave up 4 bases and J gave up 7 bases; unmatched junction bases: 5. Notes on this clone: Its antigen is currently unknown.

Findings of the study overall: More expanded clones were found, on average, in CD8+ than in CD4+ T cells.

This chain joins TRBV7-8 and TRBJ1-2; 11 positions agree with TRBD1. The sequences come from CD4+ or CD8+ T cells sorted from blood, collected in a trial of the OX40 agonist ivuxolimab. This TCR came from an adult with an advanced solid tumor such as melanoma, head and neck, liver or kidney cancer. The CDR3 spells CASSSGQGAFGYTF. CDR3 sequence (DNA): TGTGCCAGCAGCTCCGGACAGGGGGCATTTGGCTACACCTTC.